These 11 T cell receptor beta chains originate from one sample sequenced in a study of CD8+CD57+ T cells in acquired aplastic anemia. Genomic DNA provided the template from which TCR beta VDJ and CDR3 profiles were obtained. MiXCR, run by TCRdb on the reads, gives a single entry per CDR3 protein. The repertoire holds about 200,000 distinct CDR3 sequences, with roughly 35% as singletons. The sequenced sample was sorted CD4+, CD8+, or CD8+CD57+ T cells (not recorded which) from PBMCs. These receptors all come from a human donor in good health, serving as a control.

The chain couples TRBV7-8 to TRBJ1-1; D gene uncertain. This CDR3 is built from 14 residues. The germline V gene encodes CDR1 SGHVS and CDR2 FQNEAQ. The V end lost 8 bases, the J end lost 1 base, and 14 bases lay between the germline ends. The DNA of the CDR3 is TGTGCCAGCTCACCTCGGCTTGAGAACACTGAAGCTTTCTTT. Its protein product is CASSPRLENTEAFF.

J is TRBJ2-2 and V is TRBV3-1; no clear D. The V end lost 2 bases, the J end lost 5 bases, and 15 bases lay between the germline ends. The CDR3 runs to 16 residues. The germline V gene has CDR1 LGHDT and CDR2 YNNKEL (reference sequence). CDR3 nucleotides: TGTGCCAGCAGCCAAACCAAACATTTGCTGACCGGGGAGCTGTTTTTT. This translates into CASSQTKHLLTGELFF.

In this sample, this clonotype turned up once. V is TRBV2 and J is TRBJ1-2; 7 bases are shared with TRBD1. Losses at the gene ends were 5 bases for V and 8 bases for J; bases not matched to a gene: 11. The CDR3 is 14 amino acids. From germline, CDR1 is SNHLY and CDR2 FYNNEI. CDR3 sequence (DNA): TGTGCCAGCAGTCGCCAGGGGGTTGATCGCGGCTACACCTTC. Protein product: CASSRQGVDRGYTF.

This clonotype appeared many times. The chain employs TRBV24-1 and TRBJ1-4; the D is unclear. The V end was cut by 7 bases, the J end by 0 bases, with 8 bases between. This CDR3 is built from 14 residues. Germline V gene lookup returns CDR1 KGHDR and CDR2 SFDVKD. CDR3 nucleotides: TGTGCCACCAGGGAATACGCAACTAATGAAAAACTGTTTTTT. Translated: CATREYATNEKLFF.

This clonotype was detected only a few times. V usage is TRBV20-1 and J usage is TRBJ2-2; unclear D gene. The CDR3 has 15 amino acids. Germline V gene sequence: CDR1 DFQATT, CDR2 SNEGSKA (reference sequence). V lost 3 bases, J lost 0 bases, and 11 bases lay in between. The CDR3 DNA reads TGCAGTGCTAGGAATAGCTGGGCGAACACCGGGGAGCTGTTTTTT. This codes for CSARNSWANTGELFF.

This clonotype was counted only a few times. Compared with germline, one end of the junction differs, possibly owing to a read error. This chain joins TRBV7-9 and TRBJ2-5; a possible D gene is TRBD1 (6 bases). The germline V gene encodes CDR1 SEHNR and CDR2 FQNEAQ (reference sequence). The CDR3 has 14 amino acids. The CDR3 region is CASSKGVDQETRYF. CDR3 DNA sequence: TGTGCCAGCAGCAAGGGGGTCGATCAAGAGACCCGGTACTTC.

The chain joins TRBV6-5 to TRBJ1-2; TRBD1 might be the D (6 bases). Per the germline V gene, CDR1 is MNHEY and CDR2 is SVGAGI. V was clipped by 4 bases and J by 5 bases, with 11 bases between them. There are 13 residues in the CDR3. CDR3 in DNA: TGTGCCAGCAGTTTTCAGGGGAGTTATGGCTACACCTTC. This translates into CASSFQGSYGYTF.

This clonotype was seen a handful of times. The gene calls are TRBV4-2 and TRBJ2-5; the match to TRBD2 covers 15 bases. The CDR3 totals 16 residues. V gave up 1 base and J gave up 4 bases; unmatched junction bases: 1. Germline values: CDR1 LGHNA, CDR2 YNFKEQ. The CDR3 spells CASSQAGLAGGETQYF. The DNA of the CDR3 is TGTGCCAGCAGCCAAGCGGGACTAGCGGGAGGAGAGACCCAGTACTTC.

The J gene is TRBJ2-1, the V gene TRBV24-1; D is undetermined. The V end lost 0 bases, the J end lost 5 bases, and 10 bases lay between the germline ends. In germline, CDR1 is KGHDR, CDR2 SFDVKD. This CDR3 is built from 15 residues. The CDR3 spells CATSDLSPPDNEQFF. The DNA for the CDR3 is TGTGCCACCAGTGATTTGTCCCCACCCGACAATGAGCAGTTCTTC.

In this sample, this clonotype turned up many times. V usage is TRBV19 and J usage is TRBJ1-2, with D unresolved. Trimming left V 4 bases short and J 1 base short, with 10 bases between. This CDR3 is built from 14 residues. CDR1 and CDR2 (germline): LNHDA, SQIVND (reference sequence). Here the CDR3 DNA reads TGTGCCAGTAGTAAACAGTTCCTTAACTATGGCTACACCTTC. It translates to CASSKQFLNYGYTF.

This clonotype appeared a few times. The CDR3 spells CASGSTGSDYGYTF. Here the CDR3 DNA reads TGTGCCAGCGGCTCGACAGGGTCGGACTATGGCTACACCTTC. The V and J genes are TRBV2 and TRBJ1-2; the match to TRBD1 covers 7 bases. The CDR3 length is 14 residues. V dropped 8 bases and J dropped 3; count of bases not matched to a gene: 9. Germline CDR1 is SNHLY and CDR2 is FYNNEI.